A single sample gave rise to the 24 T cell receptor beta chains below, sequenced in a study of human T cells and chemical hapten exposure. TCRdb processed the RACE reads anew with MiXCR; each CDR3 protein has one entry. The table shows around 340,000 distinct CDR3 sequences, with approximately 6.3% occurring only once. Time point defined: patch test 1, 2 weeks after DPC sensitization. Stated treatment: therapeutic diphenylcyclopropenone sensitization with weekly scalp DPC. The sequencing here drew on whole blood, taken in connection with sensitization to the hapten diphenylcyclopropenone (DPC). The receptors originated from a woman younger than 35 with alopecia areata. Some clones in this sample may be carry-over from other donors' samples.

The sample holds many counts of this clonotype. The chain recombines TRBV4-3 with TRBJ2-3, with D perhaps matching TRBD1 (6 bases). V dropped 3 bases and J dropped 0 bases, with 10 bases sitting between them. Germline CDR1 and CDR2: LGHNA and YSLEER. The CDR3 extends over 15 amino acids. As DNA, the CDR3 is TGCGCCAGCAGCCAGGGGGCCTCTAGCACAGATACGCAGTATTTT. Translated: CASSQGASSTDTQYF.

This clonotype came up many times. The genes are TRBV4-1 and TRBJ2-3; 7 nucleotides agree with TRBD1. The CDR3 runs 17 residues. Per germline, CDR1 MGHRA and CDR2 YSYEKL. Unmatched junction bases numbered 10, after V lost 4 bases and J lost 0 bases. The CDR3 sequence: CASSPSTGASSTDTQYF. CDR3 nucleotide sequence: TGCGCCAGCAGCCCAAGCACAGGGGCCTCGAGCACAGATACGCAGTATTTT.

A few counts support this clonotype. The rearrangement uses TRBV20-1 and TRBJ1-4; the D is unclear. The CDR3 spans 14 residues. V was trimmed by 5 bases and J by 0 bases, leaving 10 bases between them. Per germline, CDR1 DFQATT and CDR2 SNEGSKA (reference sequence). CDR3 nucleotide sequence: TGCAGTGCTTTTAACCCTGCAACTAATGAAAAACTGTTTTTT. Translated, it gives CSAFNPATNEKLFF.

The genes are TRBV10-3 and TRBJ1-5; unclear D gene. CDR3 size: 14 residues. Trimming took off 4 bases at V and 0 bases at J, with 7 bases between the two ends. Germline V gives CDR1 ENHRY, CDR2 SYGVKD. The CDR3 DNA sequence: TGTGCCATCAGTGTGGGGAATAGCAATCAGCCCCAGCATTTT. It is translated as CAISVGNSNQPQHF.

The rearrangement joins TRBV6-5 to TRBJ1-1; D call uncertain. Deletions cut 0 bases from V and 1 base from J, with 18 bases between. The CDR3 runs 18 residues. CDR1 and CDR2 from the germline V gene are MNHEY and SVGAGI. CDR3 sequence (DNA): TGTGCCAGCAGTTACTCCCCCGGAGGCCTTTATACGAACACTGAAGCTTTCTTT. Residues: CASSYSPGGLYTNTEAFF.

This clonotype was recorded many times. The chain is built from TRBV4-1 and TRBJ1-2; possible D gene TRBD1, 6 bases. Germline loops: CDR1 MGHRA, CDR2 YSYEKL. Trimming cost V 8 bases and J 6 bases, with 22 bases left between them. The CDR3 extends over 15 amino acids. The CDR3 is CASESGGGGFDGYTF. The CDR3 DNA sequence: TGCGCCAGCGAGTCAGGAGGGGGTGGCTTCGATGGCTACACCTTC.

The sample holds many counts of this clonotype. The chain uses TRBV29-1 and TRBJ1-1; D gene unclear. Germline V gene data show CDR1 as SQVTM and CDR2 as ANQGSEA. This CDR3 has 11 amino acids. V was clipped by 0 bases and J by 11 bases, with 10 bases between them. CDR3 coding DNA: TGCAGCGTTGAAGATGGGTGGGAGGCTTTCTTT. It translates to CSVEDGWEAFF.

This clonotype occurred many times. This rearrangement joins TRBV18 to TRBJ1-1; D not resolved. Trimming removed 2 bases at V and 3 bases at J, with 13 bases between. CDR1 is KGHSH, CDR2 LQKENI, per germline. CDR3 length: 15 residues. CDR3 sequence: CASSPFRGMDTEAFF. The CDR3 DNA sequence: TGTGCCAGCTCACCATTCCGGGGAATGGACACTGAAGCTTTCTTT.

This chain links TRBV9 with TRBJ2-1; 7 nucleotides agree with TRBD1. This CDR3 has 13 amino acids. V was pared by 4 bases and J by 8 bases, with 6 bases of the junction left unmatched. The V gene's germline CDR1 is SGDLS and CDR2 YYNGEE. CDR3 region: CASSRDREHEQFF. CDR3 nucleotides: TGTGCCAGCAGCCGCGACAGGGAACATGAGCAGTTCTTC. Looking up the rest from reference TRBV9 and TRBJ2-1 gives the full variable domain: DSGVTQTPKHLITATGQRVTLRCSPRSGDLSVYWYQQSLDQGLQFLIQYYNGEERAKGNILERFSAQQFPDLHSELNLSSLELGDSALYFCASSRDREHEQFFGPGTRLTVL.

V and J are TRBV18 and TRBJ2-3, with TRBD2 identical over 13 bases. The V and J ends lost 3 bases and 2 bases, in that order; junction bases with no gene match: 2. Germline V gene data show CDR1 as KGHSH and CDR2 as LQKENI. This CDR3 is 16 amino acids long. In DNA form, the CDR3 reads TGTGCCAGCTCACCGGGACTAGCGGGGACCACAGATACGCAGTATTTT. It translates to CASSPGLAGTTDTQYF. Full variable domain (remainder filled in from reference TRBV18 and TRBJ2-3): NAGVMQNPRHLVRRRGQEARLRCSPMKGHSHVYWYRQLPEEGLKFMVYLQKENIIDESGMPKERFSAEFPKEGPSILRIQQVVRGDSAAYFCASSPGLAGTTDTQYFGPGTRLTVL.

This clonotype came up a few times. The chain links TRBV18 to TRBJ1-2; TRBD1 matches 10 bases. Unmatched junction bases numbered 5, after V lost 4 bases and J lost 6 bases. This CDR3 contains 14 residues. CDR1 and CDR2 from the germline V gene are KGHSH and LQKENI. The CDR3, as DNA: TGTGCCAGCTCACTTTCCGGGACAGGGGATGGCTACACCTTC. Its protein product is CASSLSGTGDGYTF. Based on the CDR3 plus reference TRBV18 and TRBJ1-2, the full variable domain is NAGVMQNPRHLVRRRGQEARLRCSPMKGHSHVYWYRQLPEEGLKFMVYLQKENIIDESGMPKERFSAEFPKEGPSILRIQQVVRGDSAAYFCASSLSGTGDGYTFGSGTRLTVV.

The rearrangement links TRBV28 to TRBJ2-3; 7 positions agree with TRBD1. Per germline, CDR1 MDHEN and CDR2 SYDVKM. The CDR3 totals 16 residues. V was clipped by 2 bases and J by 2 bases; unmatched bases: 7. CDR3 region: CASSLPTGDNTDTQYF. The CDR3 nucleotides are TGTGCCAGCAGTTTACCCACAGGGGATAACACAGATACGCAGTATTTT.

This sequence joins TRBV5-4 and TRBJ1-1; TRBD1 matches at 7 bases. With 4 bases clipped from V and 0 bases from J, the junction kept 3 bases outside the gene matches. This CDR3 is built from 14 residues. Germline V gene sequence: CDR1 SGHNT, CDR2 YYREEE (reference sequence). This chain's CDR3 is CASSEGQLNTEAFF. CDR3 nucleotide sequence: TGTGCCAGCAGCGAGGGACAGTTGAACACTGAAGCTTTCTTT.

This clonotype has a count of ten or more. The CDR3 sequence: CASTRDRFTGELFF. CDR3 sequence (DNA): TGTGCCAGCACTAGGGACAGGTTCACCGGGGAGCTGTTTTTT. The rearrangement uses TRBV6-2 or TRBV6-3 and TRBJ2-2; 8 nucleotides match TRBD1. The CDR3 length is 14 residues. The germline V gene encodes CDR1 MNHEY and CDR2 SVGEGT. The junction had 5 bases not matched to a gene; V was cut back by 7 bases and J by 4 bases.

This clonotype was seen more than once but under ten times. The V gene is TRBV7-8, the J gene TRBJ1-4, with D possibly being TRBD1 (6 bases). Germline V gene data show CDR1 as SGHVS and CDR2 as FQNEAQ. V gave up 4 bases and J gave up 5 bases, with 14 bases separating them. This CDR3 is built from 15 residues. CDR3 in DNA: TGTGCCAGCAGCTCTCACAGGGATGGCAATGAAAAACTGTTTTTT. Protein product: CASSSHRDGNEKLFF.

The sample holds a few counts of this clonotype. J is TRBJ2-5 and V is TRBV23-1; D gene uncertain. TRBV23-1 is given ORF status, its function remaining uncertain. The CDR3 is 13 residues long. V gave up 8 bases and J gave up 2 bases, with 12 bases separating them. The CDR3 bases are TGCGCCAGCCCTCATACATATCAAGAGACCCAGTACTTC. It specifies CASPHTYQETQYF.

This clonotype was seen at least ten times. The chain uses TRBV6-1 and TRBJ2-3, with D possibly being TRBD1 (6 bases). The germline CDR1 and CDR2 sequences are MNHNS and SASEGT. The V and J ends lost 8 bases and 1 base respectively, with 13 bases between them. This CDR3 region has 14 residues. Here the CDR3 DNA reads TGTGCCAGCGACAGGACAGTCCGCACAGATACGCAGTATTTT. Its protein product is CASDRTVRTDTQYF.

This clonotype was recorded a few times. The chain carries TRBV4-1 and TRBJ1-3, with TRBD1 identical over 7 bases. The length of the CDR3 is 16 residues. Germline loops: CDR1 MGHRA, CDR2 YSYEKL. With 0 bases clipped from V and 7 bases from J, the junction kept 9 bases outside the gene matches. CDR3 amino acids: CASSQEFETGWNTIYF. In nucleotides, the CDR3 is TGCGCCAGCAGCCAAGAATTCGAGACAGGGTGGAACACCATATATTTT.

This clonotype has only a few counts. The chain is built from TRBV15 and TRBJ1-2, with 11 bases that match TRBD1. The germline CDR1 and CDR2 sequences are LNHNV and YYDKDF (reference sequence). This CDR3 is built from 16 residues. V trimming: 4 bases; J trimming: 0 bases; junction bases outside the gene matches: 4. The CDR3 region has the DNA TGTGCCACCAGCACGCGGACAGGGGGCACTAACTATGGCTACACCTTC. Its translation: CATSTRTGGTNYGYTF.

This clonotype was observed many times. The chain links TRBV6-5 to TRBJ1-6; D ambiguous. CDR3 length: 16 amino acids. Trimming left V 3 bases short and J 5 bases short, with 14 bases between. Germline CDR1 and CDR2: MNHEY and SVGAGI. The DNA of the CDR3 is TGTGCCAGCAGTTATATATGGGGAGGGAATAATTCACCCCTCCACTTT. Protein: CASSYIWGGNNSPLHF.

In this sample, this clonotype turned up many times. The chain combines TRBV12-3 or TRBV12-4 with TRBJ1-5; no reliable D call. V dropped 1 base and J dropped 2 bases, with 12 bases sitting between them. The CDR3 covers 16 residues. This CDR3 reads CASSLGHYGGNQPQHF. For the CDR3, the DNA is TGTGCCAGCAGTTTAGGGCATTACGGGGGCAATCAGCCCCAGCATTTT.

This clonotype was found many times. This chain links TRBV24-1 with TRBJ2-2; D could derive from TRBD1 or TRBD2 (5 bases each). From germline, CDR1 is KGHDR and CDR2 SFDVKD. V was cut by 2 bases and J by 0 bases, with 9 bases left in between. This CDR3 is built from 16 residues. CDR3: CATSDSRGANTGELFF. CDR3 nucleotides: TGTGCCACCAGTGATTCGAGGGGCGCGAACACCGGGGAGCTGTTTTTT.

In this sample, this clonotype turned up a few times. CDR3 loop: CASSQTPPNYGYTF. Written as DNA, the CDR3 is TGTGCCAGCAGCCAGACGCCGCCAAACTATGGCTACACCTTC. The rearrangement links TRBV13 to TRBJ1-2; D is uncertain. The CDR3 totals 14 residues. Germline V gene lookup returns CDR1 PRHDT and CDR2 FYEKMQ (reference sequence). Trimming pared 5 bases from V and 2 bases from J, leaving 12 bases between.

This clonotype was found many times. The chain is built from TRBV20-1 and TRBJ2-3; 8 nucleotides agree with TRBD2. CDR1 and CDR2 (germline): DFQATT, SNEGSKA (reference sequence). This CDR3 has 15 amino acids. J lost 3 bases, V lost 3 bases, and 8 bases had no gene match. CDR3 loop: CSASFGTRGTDTQYF. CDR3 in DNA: TGCAGTGCTAGTTTCGGGACTAGGGGGACAGATACGCAGTATTTT.